The TCR beta chain described here comes from a study of CD8+CD57+ T cells in acquired aplastic anemia. Overall study context: Yields of DNA that came from sorted CD4+ and CD8+ cells averaged about 2.9 ug. Study-wide results and caveats: Significant differences in CD8+ Simpson's diversity were not observed between patients and controls. Researchers report that 25 to 35 CD8+ CDR3 sequences appeared in both patients and controls.

To note about this clonotype: The antigen remains unidentified.

TCR beta VDJ and CDR3 were profiled, and genomic DNA was the template. MiXCR was run by TCRdb on the reads, yielding one entry per CDR3 protein. The table records a few hundred thousand distinct CDR3 sequences, 55% to 75% of them present only once. Germline V lookup: CDR1 SEHNR, CDR2 FQNEAQ (reference sequence). V gave up 5 bases and J gave up 3 bases; unmatched junction bases: 13. The length of the CDR3 is 17 residues. The sequencing input was sorted CD4+, CD8+, or CD8+CD57+ T cells (not recorded which) from PBMCs. The rearrangement joins TRBV7-9 to TRBJ2-3, with 8 bases identical to TRBD2. The receptor was isolated from a human donor in good health, serving as a control. The CDR3 protein is CASSGRAGVLGTDTQYF. The CDR3 nucleotides read TGTGCCAGCAGCGGAAGAGCGGGGGTGTTGGGTACAGATACGCAGTATTTT.